This is a list of T cell receptor beta chains from one sample in a study of T cell responses to AZD1222 COVID-19 vaccine. Profiling relied on immunoSEQ multiplex PCR, and the TCRdb table lists in-frame clones only, not all of them. The sample yields 150,000 to 200,000 clones, 85% to 90% seen once. The sequencing used peripheral blood, collected on day 0 of MenACWY control vaccination. These TCRs come from an adult in good health. The CDR3 runs from the conserved cysteine through the conserved F or W. Fields, in order: J gene, clone size, D gene, V gene, CDR3 DNA, CDR3 protein. The D gene is left open where the match is weak. Some rows mark clone size as missing; the rest say once, few, many or name a class of expanded clone.

TRBJ2-5 | - | TRBD1 | TRBV9 | TGTGCCAGCAGCCCCTGGACAGGGGGCACAGAGACCCAGTACTTC | CASSPWTGGTETQYF
TRBJ1-1 | - | - | TRBV5-6 | TGTGCCAGCAGCGCATATATCGGGACGCTGAACACTGAAGCTTTCTTT | CASSAYIGTLNTEAFF
TRBJ1-2 | - | - | TRBV28 | TGTGCCAGCACCTATGTAGGGGGAAGCTATGGCTACACCTTC | CASTYVGGSYGYTF
TRBJ2-1 | - | TRBD2 | TRBV5-5 | TGTGCCAGCATGGGACTAGCGGGAGTACATGAGCAGTTCTTC | CASMGLAGVHEQFF
TRBJ1-6 | - | TRBD1 | TRBV5-1 | TGCGCCAGCAGCTTAGCCCCAGGGACAGGGGGTTCACCCCTCCACTTT | CASSLAPGTGGSPLHF
TRBJ2-1 | - | TRBD2 | TRBV28 | TGTGCCAGCAGTTTAGGGGGACTAGCGGGAGGAGGGACAGGGAAGTTCTTC | CASSLGGLAGGGTGKFF
TRBJ2-5 | - | TRBD2 | TRBV18 | TGTGCCAGCTCACCGCGGACTAGCCCCGAGACCCAGTACTTC | CASSPRTSPETQYF
TRBJ1-1 | - | TRBD1 | TRBV12-5 | TGTGCTAGTGGTCGAGACAGGGCGACTGGAACTGAAGCTTTCTTT | CASGRDRATGTEAFF
TRBJ2-2 | - | TRBD2 | TRBV6-4 | TGTGCCAGCAGTCCCCTGGGACTAGCGGGGGCCGCGAACACCGGGGAGCTGTTTTTT | CASSPLGLAGAANTGELFF
TRBJ2-1 | - | TRBD1 | TRBV30 | TGTGCCTGGAGCTCGGGGACAGGGAAGGACCATGAGCAGTTCTTC | CAWSSGTGKDHEQFF
TRBJ1-6 | - | TRBD1 | TRBV6-5 | TGTGCCAGCGTGGACAGGGGGAAGATTAATTCACCCCTCCACTTT | CASVDRGKINSPLHF
TRBJ1-6 | few | TRBD1 | TRBV2 | TGTGCCAGCAGTCCGGGACAGGGGGTTTGGACACCCCTCCACTTT | CASSPGQGVWTPLHF
TRBJ2-3 | - | - | TRBV28 | TGTGCCAGCCTACACGAGGGGCATACGCAGTATTTT | CASLHEGHTQYF
TRBJ2-7 | - | TRBD2 | TRBV6-5 | TGTGCCAGCAGGGGAGGGAGCTCCTACGAGCAGTACTTC | CASRGGSSYEQYF
TRBJ2-1 | - | - | TRBV6-2/TRBV6-3 | TGTGCCAGCAGTTACACACAGGACTACAATGAGCAGTTCTTC | CASSYTQDYNEQFF
TRBJ2-2 | - | - | TRBV5-1 | TGCGCCAGCAGCTTGAAAGGATCCACGAACACCGGGGAGCTGTTTTTT | CASSLKGSTNTGELFF
TRBJ2-3 | - | - | TRBV21-1 | TGTGCCAGCAGCAAAGACGTCCGGGACAGGGTCCCAGATACGCAGTATTTT | CASSKDVRDRVPDTQYF
TRBJ2-7 | once | - | TRBV7-9 | TGTGCCAGCAGCTCCGGACTATCCTCAACCCTATACTTC | CASSSGLSSTLYF
TRBJ2-7 | - | - | TRBV28 | TGTGCCAGCAGCCCCGGAGGGAGGCCCTACGAGCAGTACTTC | CASSPGGRPYEQYF
TRBJ2-1 | - | - | TRBV6-2/TRBV6-3 | TGTGCCAGCAGTTATTCGGGGGGCAACAAGGAGCAGTTCTTC | CASSYSGGNKEQFF
TRBJ2-7 | - | TRBD2 | TRBV6-1 | TGTGCCAGCAGTGAACGGGTAGCGGGATCAAGAGAGCAGTACTTC | CASSERVAGSREQYF
TRBJ1-3 | - | - | TRBV3-1/TRBV3-2 | TGTGCCAGCAGCCATACAGCTCCTTATCGAAACACCATATATTTT | CASSHTAPYRNTIYF
TRBJ2-7 | - | - | TRBV20-1 | TGCAGTGCTAGGAAGAGTGGGGAGCAGTACTTC | CSARKSGEQYF
TRBJ2-3 | - | TRBD2 | TRBV11-3 | TGTGCCAGCAGTTCGGGGGGGACAACGCAGTATTTT | CASSSGGTTQYF
TRBJ1-1 | - | - | TRBV7-3 | TGTGCCAGCAGCTTAATAGGAAGGAACACTGAAGCTTTCTTT | CASSLIGRNTEAFF
TRBJ2-7 | - | - | TRBV5-1 | TGCGCCAGCAGCTTAGACGGGAGCTCCTACGAGCAGTACTTC | CASSLDGSSYEQYF
TRBJ1-6 | - | TRBD1 | TRBV6-2/TRBV6-3 | TGTGCCAGCAGCCGGGACAGAACTAGACCCCTCCACTTT | CASSRDRTRPLHF
TRBJ1-1 | - | - | TRBV5-5 | TGTGCCAGCAGCTTGCAGGCGCTCACTGAAGCTTTCTTT | CASSLQALTEAFF
TRBJ1-2 | - | - | TRBV4-2 | TGTGCCAGCAGCCAAGAACCGGGGGACTATGGCTACACCTTC | CASSQEPGDYGYTF
TRBJ1-2 | - | - | TRBV24-1 | TGTGCCACCAGTGATCCCGGGGGGTCGGACCATGGCTACACCTTC | CATSDPGGSDHGYTF
TRBJ2-3 | - | - | TRBV2 | TGTGCCCAGAGTAGGAGCGTCTCAGATACGCAGTATTTT | CAQSRSVSDTQYF
TRBJ1-1 | - | TRBD1 | TRBV2 | TGTGCCAGTCTCCGGGACAGCATGAACACTGAAGCTTTCTTT | CASLRDSMNTEAFF
TRBJ2-2 | once | - | TRBV5-1 | TGCGCCAGCAGCGAAGGCCCAAGGTCGGGGGAGCTGTTTTTT | CASSEGPRSGELFF
TRBJ2-4 | - | - | TRBV21-1 | TGTGCCAGCAGCACAGGGGTGTCCAAAAACATTCAGTACTTC | CASSTGVSKNIQYF
TRBJ1-1 | - | - | TRBV29-1 | TGCAGCGTCGGGGCAGGGGTTGCAGGTACTGAAGCTTTCTTT | CSVGAGVAGTEAFF
TRBJ1-1 | - | - | TRBV29-1 | TGCAGCGTGACAGTACTGAACACTGAAGCTTTCTTT | CSVTVLNTEAFF
TRBJ2-5 | - | TRBD2 | TRBV14 | TGTGCCAGCAGCGCACTAGCGGGAGAGGGAGAGACCCAGTACTTC | CASSALAGEGETQYF
TRBJ2-2 | once | TRBD1 | TRBV7-9 | TGTGCCAGCAGCCAAGGACAGGGGTACACCGGGGAGCTGTTTTTT | CASSQGQGYTGELFF
TRBJ2-7 | few | - | TRBV5-6 | TGTGCCAGCAGCAACTCCTACGAGCAGTACTTC | CASSNSYEQYF
TRBJ1-2 | - | - | TRBV6-1 | TGTGCCAGCAGTGAAGCTCCCAGGTATGGCTACACCTTC | CASSEAPRYGYTF
TRBJ1-5 | - | - | TRBV19 | TGTGCCAGTAGTCTTCGAGGGGGGCAGCAACCCCAGCCCCAGCATTTT | CASSLRGGQQPQPQHF
TRBJ2-1 | - | TRBD2 | TRBV10-1 | TGCGCCAGCAGGGGTGGGCTAGCGGAAATTTACAATGAGCAGTTCTTC | CASRGGLAEIYNEQFF
TRBJ1-1 | - | - | TRBV30 | TGTGCCTGGAGTCGTACAGGGACAACTGAAGCTTTCTTT | CAWSRTGTTEAFF
TRBJ2-7 | - | TRBD1 | TRBV3-1/TRBV3-2 | TGTGCCAGCAGCCAAGGGGCAGGGGGCCGCGCCGAGCAGTACTTC | CASSQGAGGRAEQYF
TRBJ1-5 | - | TRBD1 | TRBV7-2 | TGTGCCAGCAGCCTCGGGACAGGCAATCAGCCCCAGCATTTT | CASSLGTGNQPQHF